Detailed here is one T cell receptor (beta chain). The antigen is not known. The record originates from a study of monozygotic twins with inflammatory bowel disease. Study-level points and caveats: Backing was not found for a single strong signal or clonotype associated with IBD. Healthy twins showed more clonotype sharing with others than IBD patients, especially patients with disease activity. Diversity of TCRbeta measured by inverse Simpson was lower in IBD patients than in healthy co-twins.

Two nested PCRs, of around 15 and 9 cycles, processed TCRalpha and TCRbeta cDNA. Using the 5' RACE reads, TCRdb records one entry per CDR3 protein without DNA. The repertoire table contains 330,000 or so distinct CDR3 sequences. The CDR3 consists of 13 residues. Germline assignment: CDR1 SQVTM and CDR2 ANQGSEA. V and J are TRBV29-1 and TRBJ2-1; there is no DNA to check the TCRdb D call of TRBD2. Sequenced input: blood. The source of this sequence is a human donor with ulcerative colitis or Crohn's disease, or a healthy co-twin of an affected twin (not recorded which). CDR3 residues: CSVQLAEYNEQFF.